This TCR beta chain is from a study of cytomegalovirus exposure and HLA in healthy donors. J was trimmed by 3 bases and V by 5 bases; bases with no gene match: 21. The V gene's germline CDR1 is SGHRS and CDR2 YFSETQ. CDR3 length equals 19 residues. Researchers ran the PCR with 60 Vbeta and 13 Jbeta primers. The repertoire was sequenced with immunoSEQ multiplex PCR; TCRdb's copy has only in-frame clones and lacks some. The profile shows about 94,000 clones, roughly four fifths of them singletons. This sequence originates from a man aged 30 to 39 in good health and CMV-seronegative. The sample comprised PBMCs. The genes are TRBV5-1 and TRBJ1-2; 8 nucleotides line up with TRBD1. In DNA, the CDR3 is TGCGCCAGCAGACAGAACCGCGGGACAGGACCATTGGGGGACTATGGCTACACCTTC. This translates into CASRQNRGTGPLGDYGYTF. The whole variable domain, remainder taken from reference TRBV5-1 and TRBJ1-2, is KAGVTQTPRYLIKTRGQQVTLSCSPISGHRSVSWYQQTPGQGLQFLFEYFSETQRNKGNFPGRFSGRQFSNSRSEMNVSTLELGDSALYLCASRQNRGTGPLGDYGYTFGSGTRLTVV.